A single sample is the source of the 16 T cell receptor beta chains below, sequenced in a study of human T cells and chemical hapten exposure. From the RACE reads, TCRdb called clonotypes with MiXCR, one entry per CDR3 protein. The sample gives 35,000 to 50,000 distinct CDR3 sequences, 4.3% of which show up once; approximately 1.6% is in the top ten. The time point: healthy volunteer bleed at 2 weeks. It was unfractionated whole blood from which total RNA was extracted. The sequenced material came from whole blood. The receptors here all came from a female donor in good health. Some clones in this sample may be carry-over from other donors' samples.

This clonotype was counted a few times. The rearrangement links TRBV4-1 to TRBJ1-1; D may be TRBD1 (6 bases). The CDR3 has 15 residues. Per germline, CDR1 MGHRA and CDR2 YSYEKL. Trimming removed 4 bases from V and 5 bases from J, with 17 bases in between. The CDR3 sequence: CASSRGQRLRTEAFF. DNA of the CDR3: TGCGCCAGCAGCCGCGGACAGCGCCTTCGTACTGAAGCTTTCTTT.

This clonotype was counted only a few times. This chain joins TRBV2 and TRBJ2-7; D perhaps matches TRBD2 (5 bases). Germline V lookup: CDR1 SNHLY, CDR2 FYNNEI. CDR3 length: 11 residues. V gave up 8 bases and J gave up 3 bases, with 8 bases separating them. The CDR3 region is CASVRDYEQYF. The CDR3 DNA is TGTGCCAGCGTGAGGGACTACGAGCAGTACTTC.

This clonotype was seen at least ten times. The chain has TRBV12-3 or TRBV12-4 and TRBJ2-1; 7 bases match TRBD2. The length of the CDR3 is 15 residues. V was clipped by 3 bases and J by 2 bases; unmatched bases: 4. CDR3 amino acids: CASSFGGGTYNEQFF. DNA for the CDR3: TGTGCCAGCAGTTTCGGCGGGGGTACCTACAATGAGCAGTTCTTC.

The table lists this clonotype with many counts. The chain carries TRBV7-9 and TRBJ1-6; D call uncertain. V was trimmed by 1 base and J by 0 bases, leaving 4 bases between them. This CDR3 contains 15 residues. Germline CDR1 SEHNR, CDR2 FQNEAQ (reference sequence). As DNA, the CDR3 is TGTGCCAGCAGCTTAGAGGGCTCCTATAATTCACCCCTCCACTTT. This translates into CASSLEGSYNSPLHF.

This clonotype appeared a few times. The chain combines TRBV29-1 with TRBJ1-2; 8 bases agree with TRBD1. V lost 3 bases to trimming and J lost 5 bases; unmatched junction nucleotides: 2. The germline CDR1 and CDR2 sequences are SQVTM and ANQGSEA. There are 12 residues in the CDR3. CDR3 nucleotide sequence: TGCAGCGTTGAGACAGGGGCATATGGCTACACCTTC. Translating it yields CSVETGAYGYTF.

The CDR3 protein is CASSLGTGHPTDTQYF. CDR3 nucleotide sequence: TGTGCCAGCAGCTTAGGGACAGGGCACCCCACAGATACGCAGTATTTT. The genes are TRBV7-6 and TRBJ2-3; 8 bases agree with TRBD1. CDR1 is SGHVS and CDR2 is FNYEAQ in the germline V gene. This CDR3 is 16 amino acids long. The V segment lost 1 base and the J segment 2 bases; nucleotides outside the gene matches: 5.

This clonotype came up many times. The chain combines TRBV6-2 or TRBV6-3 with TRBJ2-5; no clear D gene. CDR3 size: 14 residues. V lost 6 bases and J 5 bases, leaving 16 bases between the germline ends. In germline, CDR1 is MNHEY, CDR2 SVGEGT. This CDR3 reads CASSQARTVETQYF. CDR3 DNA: TGTGCCAGCAGCCAAGCCCGGACCGTGGAGACCCAGTACTTC.

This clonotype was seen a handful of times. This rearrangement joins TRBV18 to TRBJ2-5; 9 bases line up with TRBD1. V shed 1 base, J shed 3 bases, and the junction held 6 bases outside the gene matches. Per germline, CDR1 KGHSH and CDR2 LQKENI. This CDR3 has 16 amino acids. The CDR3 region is CASSPRAGTGKETQYF. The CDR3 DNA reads TGTGCCAGCTCACCACGGGCCGGGACAGGGAAAGAGACCCAGTACTTC.

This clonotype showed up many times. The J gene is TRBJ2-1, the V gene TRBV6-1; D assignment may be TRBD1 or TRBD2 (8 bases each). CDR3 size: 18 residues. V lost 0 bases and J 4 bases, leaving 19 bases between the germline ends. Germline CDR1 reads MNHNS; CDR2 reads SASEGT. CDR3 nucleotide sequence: TGTGCCAGCAGTGAAGCGAACAGGGGGTTAGCGGGGTACAATGAGCAGTTCTTC. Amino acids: CASSEANRGLAGYNEQFF.

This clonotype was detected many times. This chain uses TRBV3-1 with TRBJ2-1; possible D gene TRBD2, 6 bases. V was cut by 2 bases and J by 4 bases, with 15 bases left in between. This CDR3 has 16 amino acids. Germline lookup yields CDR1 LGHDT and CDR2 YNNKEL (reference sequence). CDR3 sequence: CASSQPIAAGYNEQFF. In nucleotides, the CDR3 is TGTGCCAGCAGCCAACCTATAGCGGCGGGTTACAATGAGCAGTTCTTC.

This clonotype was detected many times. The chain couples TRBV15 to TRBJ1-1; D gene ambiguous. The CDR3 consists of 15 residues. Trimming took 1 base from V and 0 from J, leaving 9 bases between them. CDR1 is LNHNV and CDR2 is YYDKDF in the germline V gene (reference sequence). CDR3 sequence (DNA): TGTGCCACCAGCAGAGCAGGAGATCTGAACACTGAAGCTTTCTTT. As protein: CATSRAGDLNTEAFF.

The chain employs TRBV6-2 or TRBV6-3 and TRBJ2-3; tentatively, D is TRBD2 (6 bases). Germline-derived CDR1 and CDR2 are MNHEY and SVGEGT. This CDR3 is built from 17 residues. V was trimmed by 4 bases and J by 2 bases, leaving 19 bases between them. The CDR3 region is CASSSPPGRGITDTQYF. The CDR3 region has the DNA TGTGCCAGCAGTTCCCCCCCGGGGCGGGGAATCACAGATACGCAGTATTTT.

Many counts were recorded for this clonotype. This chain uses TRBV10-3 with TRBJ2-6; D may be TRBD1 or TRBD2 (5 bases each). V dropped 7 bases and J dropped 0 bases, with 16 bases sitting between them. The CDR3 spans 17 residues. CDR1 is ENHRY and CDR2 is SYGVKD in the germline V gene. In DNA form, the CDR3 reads TGTGCCATCAAAGAACGGGGCCAGAGCTCTGGGGCCAACGTCCTGACTTTC. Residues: CAIKERGQSSGANVLTF.

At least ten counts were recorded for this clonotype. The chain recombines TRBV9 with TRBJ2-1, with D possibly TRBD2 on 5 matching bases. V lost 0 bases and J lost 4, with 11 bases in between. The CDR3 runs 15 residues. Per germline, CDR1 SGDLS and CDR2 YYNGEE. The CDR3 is CASSVDSGSYNEQFF. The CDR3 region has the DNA TGTGCCAGCAGCGTAGATTCGGGGTCGTACAATGAGCAGTTCTTC.

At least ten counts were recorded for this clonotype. The CDR3: CASSVAGPGAEAFF. In DNA, the CDR3 is TGCGCCAGCAGTGTGGCAGGGCCAGGGGCTGAAGCTTTCTTT. The V and J genes are TRBV10-2 and TRBJ1-1, with D maybe TRBD1 (6 bases). Germline V lookup: CDR1 WSHSY, CDR2 SAAADI. Deletions cut 4 bases from V and 6 bases from J, with 15 bases between. The CDR3 runs 14 residues.

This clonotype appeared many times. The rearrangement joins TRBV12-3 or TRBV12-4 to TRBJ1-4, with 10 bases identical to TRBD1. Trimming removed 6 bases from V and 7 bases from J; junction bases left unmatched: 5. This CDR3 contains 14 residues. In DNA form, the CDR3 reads TGTGCCAGCAGCCAGGGACAGGGGATTGAAAAACTGTTTTTT. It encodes CASSQGQGIEKLFF.